This TCR beta chain was captured in a study of CD8+ T cells in alopecia areata. Treatment of the sample: oral pan-JAK inhibitor, 5-10 mg twice daily. V shed 6 bases, J shed 7 bases, and the junction held 6 bases outside the gene matches. The CDR3 contains 14 residues. Germline lookup yields CDR1 MNHNY and CDR2 SVGAGI (reference sequence). A few counts support this clone. Sequencing relied on a cDNA template that was reverse transcribed from extracted RNA. Profiling relied on immunoSEQ multiplex PCR, and the TCRdb table lists in-frame clones only, not all of them. The repertoire consists of some 100,000 clones, with roughly 60% occurring once and the leading ten covering around 30%.

Specimen: CD8+ T cells sorted from blood, collected at week 4, from a patient treated with tofacitinib. This receptor was identified in a human donor with alopecia areata. V and J are TRBV6-6 and TRBJ1-1, with 12 bases fitting TRBD1. CDR3 sequence (DNA): TGTGCCAGCAGCTTCGGGACAGGGGGCAGTGAAGCTTTCTTT. Translation gives CASSFGTGGSEAFF.